Listed here are 26 T cell receptor beta chains from one sample, sequenced in a study of shared clonotypes between healthy human individuals. CD45RO-negative CD8 cells positively selected for CCR7 made up the naive population, which excluded terminally differentiated effector memory CD45RA+ cells. Generated by immunoSEQ multiplex PCR, the TCRdb table keeps only in-frame clones and is missing some. The table lists roughly 2,000,000 clones, approximately 94% of them singletons. The sample taken for sequencing was naive CD8+ T cells sorted from blood. These receptors all come from a man aged 18 to 35 in good health.

The table lists this clone with a count of one. This chain connects TRBV7-9 to TRBJ2-7, with D perhaps TRBD2 (5 bases). The CDR3 totals 14 residues. V was cut by 5 bases and J by 3 bases, with 14 bases left in between. Germline V CDR1 and CDR2: SEHNR, FQNEAQ (reference sequence). The CDR3 protein is CASSRVELDYEQYF. The CDR3 DNA is TGTGCCAGCAGCCGAGTTGAACTAGACTACGAGCAGTACTTC.

The gene calls are TRBV5-6 and TRBJ2-1, with 11 bases aligning to TRBD2. Trimming took 2 bases from V and 0 from J; bases not matched to a gene: 4. CDR3 size: 17 residues. Germline CDR1 is SGHDT and CDR2 is YYEEEE. Here the CDR3 DNA reads TGTGCCAGCAGCTTCACCGGACTAGCGGGCTCCTACAATGAGCAGTTCTTC. It codes for CASSFTGLAGSYNEQFF.

V gene TRBV7-9 combines with J gene TRBJ1-4; D gene unclear. The V end was cut by 3 bases, the J end by 8 bases, with 7 bases between. CDR1 is SEHNR and CDR2 is FQNEAQ in the germline V gene (reference sequence). The CDR3 has 12 amino acids. CDR3 protein: CASSLREEKLFF. In DNA, the CDR3 is TGTGCCAGCAGCTTGCGAGAAGAAAAACTGTTTTTT.

This clone was seen only once. The sample holds other DNA sequences that translate to the same CDR3. The chain is built from TRBV9 and TRBJ1-1; possible D gene TRBD1, 6 bases. This CDR3 spans 12 amino acids. Trimming cost V 3 bases and J 5 bases, with 8 bases left between them. Germline V CDR1 and CDR2: SGDLS, YYNGEE. The DNA for the CDR3 is TGTGCCAGCAGCGCACAGGGAACTGAAGCTTTCTTT. This encodes CASSAQGTEAFF. Variable domain in full (rest from reference TRBV9 and TRBJ1-1): DSGVTQTPKHLITATGQRVTLRCSPRSGDLSVYWYQQSLDQGLQFLIQYYNGEERAKGNILERFSAQQFPDLHSELNLSSLELGDSALYFCASSAQGTEAFFGQGTRLTVV.

CDR3 in DNA: TGTGCCAGCTCACCCAAGGACTCCTCCTACGAGCAGTACTTC. It codes for CASSPKDSSYEQYF. The V call is TRBV18, the J call TRBJ2-7; TRBD2 is a possible D gene (5 bases). V was shortened by 3 bases and J by 0 bases, with 9 bases between the two germline ends. This CDR3 has 14 amino acids. CDR1 is KGHSH, CDR2 LQKENI, per germline.

This sequence joins TRBV7-3 and TRBJ2-1; D perhaps matches TRBD1 (5 bases). This CDR3 spans 12 amino acids. The germline CDR1 and CDR2 sequences are SGHTA and FQGTGA. V was clipped by 5 bases and J by 6 bases, with 8 bases between them. This CDR3 is CASSPDSNEQFF. CDR3 sequence (DNA): TGTGCCAGCAGCCCCGACAGCAATGAGCAGTTCTTC.

The genes are TRBV5-1 and TRBJ1-2, with 7 bases fitting TRBD1. The CDR3 runs to 17 residues. V gave up 4 bases and J gave up 1 base; unmatched junction bases: 13. Germline V gives CDR1 SGHRS, CDR2 YFSETQ. Here the CDR3 DNA reads TGCGCCAGCAGCCCAACGGTGGGGACAGCTATTAACTATGGCTACACCTTC. Amino acids: CASSPTVGTAINYGYTF.

The V gene is TRBV6-1, the J gene TRBJ2-2, with D possibly TRBD1 on 5 matching bases. Trimming took off 7 bases at V and 4 bases at J, with 10 bases between the two ends. Germline CDR1 and CDR2: MNHNS and SASEGT. The CDR3 runs to 13 residues. CDR3 sequence: CASIRQTTGELFF. CDR3 bases: TGTGCCAGCATCCGACAGACCACCGGGGAGCTGTTTTTT.

The chain is built from TRBV5-1 and TRBJ2-1; a weak D match, TRBD2 (5 bases). The CDR3 is made up of 14 amino acids. Germline V gene data show CDR1 as SGHRS and CDR2 as YFSETQ. V dropped 2 bases and J dropped 3 bases, with 9 bases sitting between them. As DNA, the CDR3 is TGCGCCAGCAGCTTAGACGGGAACTACAATGAGCAGTTCTTC. As protein: CASSLDGNYNEQFF.

The J gene is TRBJ2-7, the V gene TRBV27; perhaps TRBD2 as D (5 bases). This CDR3 has 15 residues. Germline V CDR1 and CDR2: MNHEY, SMNVEV (reference sequence). The V end lost 0 bases, the J end lost 2 bases, and 11 bases lay between the germline ends. The CDR3 region has the DNA TGTGCCAGCAGTTTATCGTTCGGGATTCCCTACGAGCAGTACTTC. Translated: CASSLSFGIPYEQYF.

V is TRBV11-2 and J is TRBJ2-7; D unclear. This CDR3 contains 13 residues. With 1 base removed from V and 6 bases from J, the gap between germline ends came to 10 bases. Germline lookup yields CDR1 SGHAT and CDR2 FQNNGV. This CDR3 reads CASSLGMPGEQYF. CDR3 in DNA: TGTGCCAGCAGCTTAGGTATGCCCGGCGAGCAGTACTTC.

To note about this clone: Other DNA variants within this sample encode the same CDR3. DNA of the CDR3: TGTGCCAGCAGCCTGACAGTTACAGATACGCAGTATTTT. It codes for CASSLTVTDTQYF. This chain uses TRBV5-4 with TRBJ2-3; maybe TRBD1 (5 bases). V lost 4 bases to trimming and J lost 3 bases, with 9 bases between them. The CDR3 extends over 13 amino acids. Germline V gene lookup returns CDR1 SGHNT and CDR2 YYREEE (reference sequence).

CDR3 region: CASSLSGRVDEQYF. In DNA, the CDR3 is TGTGCCAGCAGCCTTAGCGGGAGGGTCGACGAGCAGTACTTC. The V gene is TRBV5-6, the J gene TRBJ2-7; 11 nucleotides match TRBD2. From germline, CDR1 is SGHDT and CDR2 YYEEEE. J gave up 5 bases and V 4 bases, and 5 bases lay outside the gene matches. CDR3 length: 14 residues.

This clone was found a few times. The rearrangement uses TRBV12-5 and TRBJ2-1; D is undetermined. From germline, CDR1 is LGHNT and CDR2 FRNRAP. The CDR3 covers 11 residues. Trimming shortened V by 5 bases and J by 5 bases, and 4 bases separated the two germline ends. The CDR3: CASGPHNEQFF. CDR3 coding DNA: TGTGCTAGTGGTCCTCACAATGAGCAGTTCTTC.

The chain carries TRBV10-3 and TRBJ1-2, with TRBD1 identical over 8 bases. Trimming removed 2 bases from V and 1 base from J; junction bases left unmatched: 3. Per the germline V gene, CDR1 is ENHRY and CDR2 is SYGVKD. The CDR3 is made up of 15 amino acids. This chain's CDR3 is CAISEGRGLNYGYTF. CDR3 bases: TGTGCCATCAGTGAGGGCAGGGGGCTTAACTATGGCTACACCTTC.

The CDR3 DNA follows: TGTGCCAGCAGTGATAGCTTGAGCTGGATCACAGATACGCAGTATTTT. Amino acids: CASSDSLSWITDTQYF. The chain employs TRBV6-4 and TRBJ2-3; D is uncertain. Germline values: CDR1 MRHNA, CDR2 SNTAGT. The CDR3 extends over 16 amino acids. V lost 3 bases to trimming and J lost 2 bases, with 15 bases between them.

The V gene is TRBV9, the J gene TRBJ2-2; 7 bases match TRBD1. The CDR3 runs to 17 residues. Germline CDR1 SGDLS, CDR2 YYNGEE. After removal of 0 bases from V and 5 bases from J, the junction contained 10 bases not matched to a gene. CDR3 amino acids: CASSVARKGARTGELFF. In DNA, the CDR3 is TGTGCCAGCAGCGTAGCTCGAAAGGGGGCAAGGACCGGGGAGCTGTTTTTT.

The CDR3 loop is CASSPQGESSYEQYF. CDR3 nucleotides: TGTGCCAGCAGCCCCCAGGGGGAAAGCTCCTACGAGCAGTACTTC. V gene TRBV9 combines with J gene TRBJ2-7, with 7 positions matching TRBD1. Germline loops: CDR1 SGDLS, CDR2 YYNGEE. The V gene end was trimmed by 4 bases and the J gene end by 0 bases; junction bases not matched to a gene: 7. The CDR3 consists of 15 residues.

On this clone: The same CDR3 can be traced to other DNA sequences in this sample. The gene calls are TRBV4-3 and TRBJ1-5, with D hard to call. This CDR3 is 14 amino acids long. From germline, CDR1 is LGHNA and CDR2 YSLEER. V lost 3 bases to trimming and J lost 3 bases, with 9 bases between them. The CDR3 nucleotides are TGCGCCAGCAGCCAGGACCTTCTCAATCAGCCCCAGCATTTT. Translating it yields CASSQDLLNQPQHF.

V is TRBV7-2 and J is TRBJ1-6, with D possibly TRBD1 on 5 matching bases. Trimming stripped 2 bases from V and 9 bases from J, with 14 bases between. The CDR3 runs 15 residues. Germline V gene lookup returns CDR1 SGHTA and CDR2 FQGNSA. In DNA, the CDR3 is TGTGCCAGCAGCTTACAGGGTGGAGGGAGTTCACCCCTCCACTTT. Translating gives CASSLQGGGSSPLHF.

The chain is built from TRBV7-9 and TRBJ2-7; D is unresolved. Germline CDR1 reads SEHNR; CDR2 reads FQNEAQ (reference sequence). Trimming took 7 bases from V and 1 from J, leaving 11 bases between them. The CDR3 sequence is 13 residues long. The CDR3 loop reads CASTHPISYEQYF. The CDR3 DNA reads TGTGCCAGCACCCACCCGATTTCCTACGAGCAGTACTTC.

The chain employs TRBV5-6 and TRBJ2-1; no firm D call. The CDR3 has 13 residues. Deletions cut 4 bases from V and 7 bases from J, with 12 bases between. From germline, CDR1 is SGHDT and CDR2 YYEEEE. The CDR3 is CASSPGPANEQFF. CDR3 coding DNA: TGTGCCAGCAGCCCAGGACCCGCGAATGAGCAGTTCTTC. Looking up the rest from reference TRBV5-6 and TRBJ2-1 gives the full variable domain: DAGVTQSPTHLIKTRGQQVTLRCSPKSGHDTVSWYQQALGQGPQFIFQYYEEEERQRGNFPDRFSGHQFPNYSSELNVNALLLGDSALYLCASSPGPANEQFFGPGTRLTVL.

The rearrangement uses TRBV7-9 and TRBJ2-1; no clear D gene. CDR1 and CDR2 (germline): SEHNR, FQNEAQ (reference sequence). The CDR3 loop spans 13 amino acids. V was cut by 5 bases and J by 6 bases, with 11 bases left in between. The CDR3 region is CASSDPGGNEQFF. In DNA, the CDR3 is TGTGCCAGCAGCGACCCCGGTGGCAATGAGCAGTTCTTC. Full variable domain (rest looked up from reference TRBV7-9 and TRBJ2-1): DTGVSQNPRHKITKRGQNVTFRCDPISEHNRLYWYRQTLGQGPEFLTYFQNEAQLEKSRLLSDRFSAERPKGSFSTLEIQRTEQGDSAMYLCASSDPGGNEQFFGPGTRLTVL.

This sequence joins TRBV6-4 and TRBJ1-6; TRBD1 is a possible D gene (5 bases). From germline, CDR1 is MRHNA and CDR2 SNTAGT. The CDR3 sequence is 16 residues long. V lost 2 bases to trimming and J lost 2 bases, with 10 bases between them. The CDR3 is CASSDGGVPYNSPLHF. CDR3 DNA: TGTGCCAGCAGTGACGGGGGGGTCCCCTATAATTCACCCCTCCACTTT.

With regard to this clone: This same CDR3 is encoded by further DNA sequences in the sample. This rearrangement joins TRBV4-1 to TRBJ2-3; D gene unclear. This CDR3 spans 14 amino acids. Germline V gene data show CDR1 as MGHRA and CDR2 as YSYEKL. The V end was cut by 0 bases, the J end by 0 bases, with 4 bases between. The CDR3 region has the DNA TGCGCCAGCAGCCAAGAAGGGAGCACAGATACGCAGTATTTT. Protein: CASSQEGSTDTQYF.

The genes are TRBV11-1 and TRBJ1-2; maybe TRBD1 (5 bases). The CDR3 runs to 15 residues. Trimming took off 1 base at V and 2 bases at J, with 11 bases between the two ends. The germline V gene encodes CDR1 SGHAT and CDR2 FQDESV (reference sequence). This CDR3 is CASSLEPGANYGYTF. Written as DNA, the CDR3 is TGTGCCAGCAGCTTAGAACCCGGGGCCAACTATGGCTACACCTTC.